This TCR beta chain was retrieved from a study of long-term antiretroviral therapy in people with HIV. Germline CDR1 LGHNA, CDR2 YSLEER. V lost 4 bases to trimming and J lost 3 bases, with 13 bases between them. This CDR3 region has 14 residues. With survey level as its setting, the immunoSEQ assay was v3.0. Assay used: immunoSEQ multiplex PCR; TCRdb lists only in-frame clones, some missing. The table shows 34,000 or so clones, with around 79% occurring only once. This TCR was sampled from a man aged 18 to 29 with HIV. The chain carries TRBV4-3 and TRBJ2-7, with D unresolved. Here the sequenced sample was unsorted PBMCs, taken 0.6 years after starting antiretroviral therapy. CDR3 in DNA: TGCGCCAGCAGCCCCGACACCCTCGGCTACGAGCAGTACTTC. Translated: CASSPDTLGYEQYF.